Presented here are 27 T cell receptor beta chains from one specimen sequenced in a study of T cell responses to AZD1222 COVID-19 vaccine. Assay used: immunoSEQ multiplex PCR; TCRdb lists only in-frame clones, some missing. This repertoire shows roughly 120,000 clones, around 82% found once; its top ten account for around 9.9%. Material: peripheral blood, obtained on day 0 of AZD1222 vaccination. The receptors derive from an adult in good health.

This clone showed up just once. This chain uses TRBV16 with TRBJ1-4; D uncertain. Trimming took 0 bases from V and 8 from J, leaving 13 bases between them. This CDR3 spans 15 amino acids. The germline V gene has CDR1 KGHSY and CDR2 FQNENV. CDR3 in DNA: TGTGCCAGCAGCCAATCGAGGCCCTTTGGAGAAAAACTGTTTTTT. Translated, it gives CASSQSRPFGEKLFF.

The V and J genes are TRBV6-5 and TRBJ1-4; weak D call: TRBD1 (6 bases). Germline CDR1 reads MNHEY; CDR2 reads SVGAGI. The V gene lost 5 bases and the J gene lost 8 bases, with 18 bases spanning the gap. The CDR3 sequence is 15 residues long. Here the CDR3 DNA reads TGTGCCAGCAGTCGAGGCCCAGGGGTCGAAGAAAAACTGTTTTTT. Its protein product is CASSRGPGVEEKLFF.

This clone was counted a single time. V and J are TRBV19 and TRBJ1-1; 9 bases match TRBD1. Trimming removed 5 bases from V and 1 base from J; junction bases left unmatched: 8. Germline lookup yields CDR1 LNHDA and CDR2 SQIVND (reference sequence). The CDR3 is made up of 16 amino acids. CDR3: CASSPQGAKSNTEAFF. CDR3 DNA sequence: TGTGCCAGTAGTCCACAGGGGGCCAAGTCGAACACTGAAGCTTTCTTT.

This chain connects TRBV6-5 to TRBJ2-5, with a possible D match to TRBD2 (6 bases). From germline, CDR1 is MNHEY and CDR2 SVGAGI. This CDR3 has 15 residues. The V gene lost 6 bases and the J gene lost 5 bases, with 19 bases spanning the gap. The CDR3 protein is CASSYGGGIRETQYF. The CDR3 DNA reads TGTGCCAGCAGCTACGGCGGAGGGATTCGCGAGACCCAGTACTTC.

In its sample, this clone was seen a few times. The V call is TRBV19, the J call TRBJ1-6; D remains ambiguous. The CDR3 is 16 amino acids. CDR1 LNHDA and CDR2 SQIVND come from the germline V gene (reference sequence). V gave up 6 bases and J gave up 7 bases, with 19 bases separating them. The CDR3 here is CASRIQGRMRNSPLHF. CDR3 in DNA: TGTGCCAGTAGGATCCAAGGTAGAATGAGAAATTCACCCCTCCACTTT.

The rearrangement uses TRBV3-1 (or the pseudogene TRBV3-2) and TRBJ1-1; TRBD1 is a possible D gene (6 bases). Germline CDR1 reads LGHDT; CDR2 reads YNNKEL (reference sequence). The CDR3 extends over 15 amino acids. V was pared by 6 bases and J by 7 bases, with 21 bases between. CDR3 bases: TGTGCCAGCAGGCTCTCCGGGACACTGGAGGGTGAAGCTTTCTTT. Translating gives CASRLSGTLEGEAFF.

The chain links TRBV14 to TRBJ2-1; TRBD2 matches 7 bases. This CDR3 spans 15 amino acids. With V trimmed by 5 bases and J by 1 base, 5 bases remained unmatched. Per the germline V gene, CDR1 is SGHDN and CDR2 is FVKESK. CDR3 protein: CASSVREGSYNEQFF. As DNA, the CDR3 is TGTGCCAGCAGCGTGAGGGAGGGGTCCTACAATGAGCAGTTCTTC. Drawing the rest from reference TRBV14 and TRBJ2-1, the complete variable domain is EAGVTQFPSHSVIEKGQTVTLRCDPISGHDNLYWYRRVMGKEIKFLLHFVKESKQDESGMPNNRFLAERTGGTYSTLKVQPAELEDSGVYFCASSVREGSYNEQFFGPGTRLTVL.

The chain combines TRBV18 with TRBJ1-4, with D perhaps matching TRBD1 (6 bases). This CDR3 region has 16 residues. Trimming took off 3 bases at V and 8 bases at J, with 19 bases between the two ends. Germline V CDR1 and CDR2: KGHSH, LQKENI. CDR3 nucleotides: TGTGCCAGCTCACCCCCATCCGTACAGGGAGGGGAAAAACTGTTTTTT. Translation gives CASSPPSVQGGEKLFF.

This clone came up a few times. The rearrangement uses TRBV2 and TRBJ2-3, with 8 bases fitting TRBD2. From germline, CDR1 is SNHLY and CDR2 FYNNEI. The CDR3 is 18 residues long. J was trimmed by 3 bases and V by 7 bases; bases with no gene match: 18. As DNA, the CDR3 is TGTGCCAGCACTCCACCGGGACTAGGGTACGGGGGTACAGATACGCAGTATTTT. It specifies CASTPPGLGYGGTDTQYF.

V is TRBV5-1 and J is TRBJ2-3; possibly TRBD1 for D (6 bases). Germline lookup yields CDR1 SGHRS and CDR2 YFSETQ. V lost 6 bases to trimming and J lost 3 bases, with 23 bases between them. The CDR3 has 17 residues. The CDR3 protein is CASIDRSGPRSTDTQYF. The CDR3 DNA is TGCGCCAGCATCGACAGGTCGGGTCCGAGAAGTACAGATACGCAGTATTTT.

The chain combines TRBV18 with TRBJ1-1; TRBD1 matches 7 bases. Germline V gene sequence: CDR1 KGHSH, CDR2 LQKENI. V lost 10 bases, J lost 5 bases, and 10 bases stayed unmatched. This CDR3 has 13 amino acids. This chain's CDR3 is CATRGQGVTEAFF. The DNA for the CDR3 is TGTGCCACCCGGGGGCAGGGGGTTACTGAAGCTTTCTTT.

This chain links TRBV7-9 with TRBJ1-1, with D uncertain. The CDR3 is 12 amino acids. CDR1 and CDR2 (germline): SEHNR, FQNEAQ (reference sequence). Trimming shortened V by 1 base and J by 9 bases, and 9 bases separated the two germline ends. The CDR3 is CASSLEDKKAFF. For the CDR3, the DNA is TGTGCCAGCAGCTTAGAAGACAAAAAAGCTTTCTTT.

The rearrangement links TRBV6-5 to TRBJ1-5; D is uncertain. This CDR3 is built from 14 residues. V was clipped by 5 bases and J by 7 bases, with 15 bases between them. Germline CDR1 MNHEY, CDR2 SVGAGI. CDR3 sequence: CASSPDSFGQPQHF. In nucleotides, the CDR3 is TGTGCCAGCAGTCCAGACTCGTTCGGCCAGCCCCAGCATTTT.

The genes are TRBV6-5 and TRBJ2-7, with TRBD1 as a possible D gene (6 bases). The CDR3 extends over 13 amino acids. Trimming left V 8 bases short and J 1 base short, with 12 bases between. Germline-derived CDR1 and CDR2 are MNHEY and SVGAGI. For the CDR3, the DNA is TGTGCCAGCCGCAGACAGGCGTCCTACGAGCAGTACTTC. Its translation is CASRRQASYEQYF.

The chain has TRBV5-4 and TRBJ2-7; D is ambiguous. With 3 bases removed from V and 0 bases from J, the gap between germline ends came to 16 bases. The CDR3 totals 16 residues. CDR1 and CDR2 from the germline V gene are SGHNT and YYREEE (reference sequence). CDR3 loop: CASSSQLNPSSYEQYF. The CDR3 DNA is TGTGCCAGCAGCTCACAACTAAACCCGAGCTCCTACGAGCAGTACTTC. The entire variable domain, with the rest obtained from reference TRBV5-4 and TRBJ2-7, is as follows: ETGVTQSPTHLIKTRGQQVTLRCSSQSGHNTVSWYQQALGQGPQFIFQYYREEENGRGNFPPRFSGLQFPNYSSELNVNALELDDSALYLCASSSQLNPSSYEQYFGPGTRLTVT.

The gene calls are TRBV2 and TRBJ1-5; no clear D. The germline V gene has CDR1 SNHLY and CDR2 FYNNEI. CDR3 length equals 12 residues. The V and J ends lost 4 bases and 5 bases respectively, with 6 bases between them. CDR3 coding DNA: TGTGCCAGCAGTGGAGTCTATCAGCCCCAGCATTTT. This codes for CASSGVYQPQHF.

V usage is TRBV6-5 and J usage is TRBJ2-3; D not certain. Deletions cut 6 bases from V and 4 bases from J, with 14 bases between. From germline, CDR1 is MNHEY and CDR2 SVGAGI. This CDR3 spans 14 amino acids. The DNA of the CDR3 is TGTGCCAGCAGCATATTGATAAGGTCAGATACGCAGTATTTT. Amino acids: CASSILIRSDTQYF.

This clone was recorded a few times. This chain uses TRBV4-2 with TRBJ1-1; D ambiguous. CDR1 and CDR2 (germline): LGHNA, YNFKEQ. V was clipped by 6 bases and J by 3 bases, with 11 bases between them. This CDR3 region has 13 residues. CDR3: CASSYRRDTEAFF. In DNA form, the CDR3 reads TGTGCCAGCAGTTACAGAAGGGACACTGAAGCTTTCTTT.

The chain links TRBV18 to TRBJ1-2; 7 nucleotides agree with TRBD1. With V trimmed by 5 bases and J by 5 bases, 8 bases remained unmatched. Germline CDR1 and CDR2: KGHSH and LQKENI. There are 14 residues in the CDR3. CDR3 bases: TGTGCCAGCTCAGACCTTCGGGACAGTTATGGCTACACCTTC. It encodes CASSDLRDSYGYTF.

With respect to this clone: The junction departs from germline at one end; a sequencing error may be responsible. This chain joins TRBV5-6 and TRBJ2-4; possible D gene TRBD2, 6 bases. CDR3 length: 13 residues. CDR1 and CDR2 from the germline V gene are SGHDT and YYEEEE. CDR3 in DNA: TGTGCCAGCAGCTTGGCCTTTTTTCTTACTAGCCCTTTC. It specifies CASSLAFFLTSPF.

The chain combines TRBV6-5 with TRBJ1-1; D might be TRBD1 (5 bases). In germline, CDR1 is MNHEY, CDR2 SVGAGI. V dropped 2 bases and J dropped 8 bases, with 15 bases sitting between them. This CDR3 is 14 amino acids long. As DNA, the CDR3 is TGTGCCAGCAGTTACCCCGGAAGGGGAGGCGAAGCTTTCTTT. Its protein product is CASSYPGRGGEAFF.

This chain uses TRBV3-1 (or the pseudogene TRBV3-2) with TRBJ2-7; D unresolved. CDR3 size: 13 residues. Trimming removed 4 bases from V and 2 bases from J, with 9 bases in between. Looked up from germline, CDR1 is LGHDT and CDR2 is YNNKEL (reference sequence). The chain's CDR3 is CASSPSGPYEQYF. The CDR3 bases are TGTGCCAGCAGCCCCAGTGGCCCCTACGAGCAGTACTTC.

The CDR3 nucleotides read TGTGCCAGCAGCCGGGGACTAGCGGGCATCAATGAGCAGTTCTTC. This gives the protein CASSRGLAGINEQFF. The chain uses TRBV7-9 and TRBJ2-1; 12 bases are a match to TRBD2. The CDR3 is made up of 15 amino acids. Germline V gives CDR1 SEHNR, CDR2 FQNEAQ (reference sequence). With V trimmed by 5 bases and J by 6 bases, 5 bases remained unmatched. Variable domain in full (rest from reference TRBV7-9 and TRBJ2-1): DTGVSQNPRHKITKRGQNVTFRCDPISEHNRLYWYRQTLGQGPEFLTYFQNEAQLEKSRLLSDRFSAERPKGSFSTLEIQRTEQGDSAMYLCASSRGLAGINEQFFGPGTRLTVL.

J is TRBJ2-7 and V is TRBV19; 11 nucleotides line up with TRBD2. V shed 5 bases, J shed 3 bases, and the junction held 6 bases outside the gene matches. The CDR3 is made up of 15 amino acids. The germline CDR1 and CDR2 sequences are LNHDA and SQIVND (reference sequence). The DNA for the CDR3 is TGTGCCAGTAGTTCTTACACTAGCGGGAGCTACGAGCAGTACTTC. Encoded protein: CASSSYTSGSYEQYF.

This rearrangement joins TRBV5-5 to TRBJ1-3; D ambiguous. The CDR3 is 17 amino acids. The V end lost 0 bases, the J end lost 0 bases, and 13 bases lay between the germline ends. Germline V gene sequence: CDR1 SGHKS, CDR2 YYEKEE (reference sequence). Here the CDR3 DNA reads TGTGCCAGCAGCTTGGCTCCCTCTGGTGCCTCTGGAAACACCATATATTTT. It specifies CASSLAPSGASGNTIYF.

This rearrangement joins TRBV7-9 to TRBJ1-2, with D tentatively TRBD1 (6 bases). Germline CDR1 SEHNR, CDR2 FQNEAQ (reference sequence). CDR3 length equals 16 residues. V lost 5 bases and J 1 base, leaving 17 bases between the germline ends. CDR3 residues: CASSHQPDRLNYGYTF. The CDR3 DNA follows: TGTGCCAGCAGCCACCAACCCGACAGGCTTAACTATGGCTACACCTTC.

The chain uses TRBV5-1 and TRBJ1-6; weak D call: TRBD1 (5 bases). Germline CDR1 is SGHRS and CDR2 is YFSETQ. The CDR3 is 16 residues long. The V gene lost 4 bases and the J gene lost 10 bases, with 21 bases spanning the gap. In DNA, the CDR3 is TGCGCCAGCAGCCTCGACTCCGACAGCTCTCAATCACCCCTCCACTTT. It translates to CASSLDSDSSQSPLHF.